Listed here are 5 T cell receptor beta chains from one sample, sequenced in a study of cytomegalovirus exposure and HLA in healthy donors. The PCR contained 60 Vbeta and 13 Jbeta primers. The assay was immunoSEQ multiplex PCR, and TCRdb's table has in-frame clones only and misses some. The sample includes 100,000 to 150,000 clones, 60% to 85% of them seen just once. The sequencing input was PBMCs. The receptors derive from a female donor in good health and CMV-seropositive.

The rearrangement uses TRBV7-3 and TRBJ2-3; 7 bases agree with TRBD2. This CDR3 spans 16 amino acids. V shed 1 base, J shed 1 base, and the junction held 5 bases outside the gene matches. CDR1 and CDR2 (germline): SGHTA, FQGTGA. In nucleotides, the CDR3 is TGTGCCAGCAGCTTAAGGCTCGCGGGGGGCACAGATACGCAGTATTTT. Translated: CASSLRLAGGTDTQYF.

On this clone: The junction departs from the called germline gene at one end, perhaps through a read error. This chain connects TRBV7-9 to TRBJ2-7; maybe TRBD1 (5 bases). This CDR3 comprises 12 residues. CDR1 and CDR2 (germline): SEHNR, FQNEAQ (reference sequence). CDR3 loop: CSSSTRDYEQYF. The CDR3 DNA reads as TGTTCCAGCAGCACCAGGGACTACGAGCAGTACTTC.

The count of this clone is one. Here the CDR3 reads CASSRGQGTEAFF. The CDR3 DNA follows: TGTGCCAGCAGTAGGGGGCAGGGCACTGAAGCTTTCTTT. The chain recombines TRBV25-1 with TRBJ1-1; 7 nucleotides agree with TRBD1. Germline CDR1 reads MGHDK; CDR2 reads SYGVNS. The CDR3 contains 13 residues. The ends lost 5 bases at V and 4 bases at J; junction bases unmatched: 4. The full variable domain, with the rest looked up from reference TRBV25-1 and TRBJ1-1, is EADIYQTPRYLVIGTGKKITLECSQTMGHDKMYWYQQDPGMELHLIHYSYGVNSTEKGDLSSESTVSRIRTEHFPLTLESARPSHTSQYLCASSRGQGTEAFFGQGTRLTVV.

This chain's CDR3 is CASSLVAGTSTDTQYF. The CDR3 region has the DNA TGTGCCAGCAGCTTAGTTGCGGGAACTAGCACAGATACGCAGTATTTT. V gene TRBV7-6 combines with J gene TRBJ2-3, with D maybe TRBD2 (6 bases). Trimming cost V 1 base and J 0 bases, with 11 bases left between them. The CDR3 consists of 16 residues. CDR1 is SGHVS, CDR2 FNYEAQ, per germline.

The chain couples TRBV6-5 to TRBJ2-7; a possible D gene is TRBD2 (7 bases). CDR3 length: 13 amino acids. Germline V gene data show CDR1 as MNHEY and CDR2 as SVGAGI. V lost 1 base to trimming and J lost 6 bases, with 10 bases between them. CDR3 nucleotide sequence: TGTGCCAGCAGTTACTATGGGGGGGCCGAGCAGTACTTC. Protein product: CASSYYGGAEQYF.